This T cell receptor beta chain derives from a study of CD8 T cells in Susac syndrome. The T cells that were sequenced for TCR beta were CD8+ and CD4+ cells from blood. The V end was cut by 3 bases, the J end by 8 bases, with 14 bases between. The germline CDR1 and CDR2 sequences are MGHRA and YSYEKL. The CDR3 length is 14 residues. Random hexamers primed reverse transcription of 0.5 to 1 ug RNA. TCRdb re-called the immunoSEQ multiplex PCR reads with MiXCR, one entry per CDR3 protein. The sample lists 160,000 or so distinct CDR3 sequences, around 95% occurring once. The chain links TRBV4-1 to TRBJ2-1; TRBD2 is a possible D gene (6 bases). The sequence was collected from a human donor with multiple sclerosis. Sample: CD8+ T cells from PBMCs. Here the CDR3 DNA reads TGCGCCAGCAGCCAGGCGGGACGGGCTGATGAGCAGTTCTTC. Its protein product is CASSQAGRADEQFF.